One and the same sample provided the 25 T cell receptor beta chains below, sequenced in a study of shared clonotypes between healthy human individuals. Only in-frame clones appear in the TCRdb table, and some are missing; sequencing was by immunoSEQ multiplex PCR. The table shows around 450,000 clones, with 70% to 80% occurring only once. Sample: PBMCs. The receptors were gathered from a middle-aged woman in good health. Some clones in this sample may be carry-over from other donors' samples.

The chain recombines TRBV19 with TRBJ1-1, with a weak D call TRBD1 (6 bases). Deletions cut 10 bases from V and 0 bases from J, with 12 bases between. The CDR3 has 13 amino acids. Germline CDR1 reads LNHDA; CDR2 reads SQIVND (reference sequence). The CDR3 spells CATGGTLNTEAFF. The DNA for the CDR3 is TGTGCCACCGGGGGCACTTTGAACACTGAAGCTTTCTTT.

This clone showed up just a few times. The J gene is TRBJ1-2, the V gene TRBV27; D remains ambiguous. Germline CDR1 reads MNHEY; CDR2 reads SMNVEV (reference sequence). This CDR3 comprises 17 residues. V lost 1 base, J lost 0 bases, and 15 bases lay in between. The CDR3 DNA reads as TGTGCCAGCAGTTTATTGGCACGGGTAACCTCTAACTATGGCTACACCTTC. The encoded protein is CASSLLARVTSNYGYTF.

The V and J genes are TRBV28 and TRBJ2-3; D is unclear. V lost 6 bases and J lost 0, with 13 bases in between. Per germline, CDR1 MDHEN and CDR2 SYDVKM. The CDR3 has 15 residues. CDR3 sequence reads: CASSSSGPSTDTQYF. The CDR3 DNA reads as TGTGCCAGCAGCTCATCAGGCCCTAGCACAGATACGCAGTATTTT.

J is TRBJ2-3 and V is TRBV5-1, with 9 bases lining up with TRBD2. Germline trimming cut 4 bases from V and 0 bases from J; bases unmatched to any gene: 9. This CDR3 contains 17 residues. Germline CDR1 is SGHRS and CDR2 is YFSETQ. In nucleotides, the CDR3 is TGCGCCAGCAGCGGATGGACTAGCGTTACTAGCACAGATACGCAGTATTTT. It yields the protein CASSGWTSVTSTDTQYF.

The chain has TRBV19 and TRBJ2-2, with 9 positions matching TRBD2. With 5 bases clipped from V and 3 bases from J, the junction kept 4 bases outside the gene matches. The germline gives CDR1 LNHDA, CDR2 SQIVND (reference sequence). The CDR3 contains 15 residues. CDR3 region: CASSGAGGYTGELFF. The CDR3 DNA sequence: TGTGCCAGTAGTGGTGCGGGAGGGTACACCGGGGAGCTGTTTTTT.

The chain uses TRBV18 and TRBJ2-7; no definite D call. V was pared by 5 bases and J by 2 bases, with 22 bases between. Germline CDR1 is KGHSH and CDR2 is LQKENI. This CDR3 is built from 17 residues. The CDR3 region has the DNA TGTGCCAGCTCAGTGATCGCGACCGCCTCAGGTACCTACGAGCAGTACTTC. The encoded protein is CASSVIATASGTYEQYF. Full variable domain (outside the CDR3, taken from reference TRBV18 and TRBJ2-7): NAGVMQNPRHLVRRRGQEARLRCSPMKGHSHVYWYRQLPEEGLKFMVYLQKENIIDESGMPKERFSAEFPKEGPSILRIQQVVRGDSAAYFCASSVIATASGTYEQYFGPGTRLTVT.

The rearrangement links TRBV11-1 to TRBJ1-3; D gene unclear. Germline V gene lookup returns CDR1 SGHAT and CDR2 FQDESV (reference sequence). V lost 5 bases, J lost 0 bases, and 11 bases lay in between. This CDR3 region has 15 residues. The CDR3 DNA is TGTGCCAGCAGCGCTCGGATAATCTCTGGAAACACCATATATTTT. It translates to CASSARIISGNTIYF.

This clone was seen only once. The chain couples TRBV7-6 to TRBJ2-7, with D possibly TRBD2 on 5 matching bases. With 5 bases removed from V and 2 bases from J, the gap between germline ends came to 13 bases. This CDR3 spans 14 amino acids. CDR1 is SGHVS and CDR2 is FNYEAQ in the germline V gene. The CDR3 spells CASSPLAVPYEQYF. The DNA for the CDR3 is TGTGCCAGCAGCCCTCTAGCCGTCCCCTACGAGCAGTACTTC.

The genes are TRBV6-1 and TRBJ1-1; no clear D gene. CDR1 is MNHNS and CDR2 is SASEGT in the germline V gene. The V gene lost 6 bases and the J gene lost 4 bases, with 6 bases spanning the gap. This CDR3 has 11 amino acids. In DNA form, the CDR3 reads TGTGCCAGCAGAGACATCACTGAAGCTTTCTTT. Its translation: CASRDITEAFF.

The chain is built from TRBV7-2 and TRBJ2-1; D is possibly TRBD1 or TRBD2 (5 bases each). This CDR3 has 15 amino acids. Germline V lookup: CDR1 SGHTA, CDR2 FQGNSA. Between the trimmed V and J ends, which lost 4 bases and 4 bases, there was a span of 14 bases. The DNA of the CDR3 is TGTGCCAGCAGCTACGAGGGGTTACGTTACAATGAGCAGTTCTTC. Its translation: CASSYEGLRYNEQFF.

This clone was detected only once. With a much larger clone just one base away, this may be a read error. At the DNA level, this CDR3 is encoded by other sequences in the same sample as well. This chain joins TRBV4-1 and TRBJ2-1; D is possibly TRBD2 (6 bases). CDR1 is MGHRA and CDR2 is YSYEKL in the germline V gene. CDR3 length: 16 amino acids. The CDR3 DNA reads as TGCGCCAGCGGTGAAAGGGGAGGCGCACGGTGGAATGAGCAATTCTTC. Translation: CASGERGGARWNEQFF.

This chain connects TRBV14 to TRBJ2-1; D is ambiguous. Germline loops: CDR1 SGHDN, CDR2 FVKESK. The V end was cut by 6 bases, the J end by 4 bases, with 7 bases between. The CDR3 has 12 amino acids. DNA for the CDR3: TGTGCCAGCAGTCGTCAGTACAATGAGCAGTTCTTC. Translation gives CASSRQYNEQFF.

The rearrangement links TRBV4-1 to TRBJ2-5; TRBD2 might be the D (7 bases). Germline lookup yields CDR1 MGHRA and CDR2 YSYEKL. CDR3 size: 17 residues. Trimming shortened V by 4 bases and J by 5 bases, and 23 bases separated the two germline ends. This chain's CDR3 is CASSPAGAGEGWETQYF. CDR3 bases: TGCGCCAGCAGCCCCGCAGGGGCGGGAGAAGGGTGGGAGACCCAGTACTTC.

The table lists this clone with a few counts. CDR3 residues: CASRGQGLYEQYF. The CDR3 DNA reads TGTGCCAGCAGGGGACAGGGACTGTACGAGCAGTACTTC. The chain combines TRBV6-5 with TRBJ2-7, with 9 nucleotides matching TRBD1. This CDR3 contains 13 residues. V gave up 6 bases and J gave up 4 bases; unmatched junction bases: 4. Per the germline V gene, CDR1 is MNHEY and CDR2 is SVGAGI.

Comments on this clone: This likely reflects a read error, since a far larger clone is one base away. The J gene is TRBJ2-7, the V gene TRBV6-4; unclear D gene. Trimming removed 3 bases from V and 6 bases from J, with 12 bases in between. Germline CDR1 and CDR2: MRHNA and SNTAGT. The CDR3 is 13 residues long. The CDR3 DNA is TGTGCCAGCAGTGAAAGCAGGATTGGCGAGCAGTACTTC. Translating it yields CASSESRIGEQYF.

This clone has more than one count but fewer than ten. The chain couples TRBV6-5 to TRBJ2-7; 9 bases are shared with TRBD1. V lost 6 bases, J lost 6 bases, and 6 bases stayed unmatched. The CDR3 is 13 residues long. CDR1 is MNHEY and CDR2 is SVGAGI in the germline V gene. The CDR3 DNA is TGTGCCAGCAGATTCACAGGGGGCGTCGAGCAGTACTTC. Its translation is CASRFTGGVEQYF.

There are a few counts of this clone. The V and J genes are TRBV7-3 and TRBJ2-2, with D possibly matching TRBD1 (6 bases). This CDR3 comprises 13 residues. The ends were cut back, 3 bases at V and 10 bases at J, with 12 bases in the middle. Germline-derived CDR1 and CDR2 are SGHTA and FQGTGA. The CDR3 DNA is TGTGCCAGCAGCTTCATCAGGGGACAGGAGCTGTTTTTT. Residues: CASSFIRGQELFF. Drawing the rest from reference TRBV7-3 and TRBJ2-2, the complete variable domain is GAGVSQTPSNKVTEKGKYVELRCDPISGHTALYWYRQSLGQGPEFLIYFQGTGAADDSGLPNDRFFAVRPEGSVSTLKIQRTERGDSAVYLCASSFIRGQELFFGEGSRLTVL.

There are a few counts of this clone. Written as DNA, the CDR3 is TGTGCCAGTAGCGGGACAGGGATGATCGGCACTGAAGCTTTCTTT. Its protein is CASSGTGMIGTEAFF. The V gene is TRBV19, the J gene TRBJ1-1; 9 nucleotides align to TRBD1. The junction had 9 bases not matched to a gene; V was cut back by 6 bases and J by 4 bases. The germline CDR1 and CDR2 sequences are LNHDA and SQIVND (reference sequence). This CDR3 is built from 15 residues.

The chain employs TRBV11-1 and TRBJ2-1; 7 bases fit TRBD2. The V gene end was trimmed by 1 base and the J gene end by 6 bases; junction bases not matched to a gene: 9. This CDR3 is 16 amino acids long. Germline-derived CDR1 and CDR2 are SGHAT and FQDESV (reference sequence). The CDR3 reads CASSLGVKRGSNEQFF. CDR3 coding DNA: TGTGCCAGCAGCTTAGGAGTAAAGCGGGGAAGCAATGAGCAGTTCTTC. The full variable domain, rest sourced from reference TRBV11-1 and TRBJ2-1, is EAEVAQSPRYKITEKSQAVAFWCDPISGHATLYWYRQILGQGPELLVQFQDESVVDDSQLPKDRFSAERLKGVDSTLKIQPAELGDSAMYLCASSLGVKRGSNEQFFGPGTRLTVL.

The CDR3 DNA reads TGTGCCAGCAGCTTAAACTCCCCCTTCGGGACAGCCTTCCCTGGCTACACCTTC. Its translation is CASSLNSPFGTAFPGYTF. The chain combines TRBV7-2 with TRBJ1-2; 7 nucleotides agree with TRBD1. The CDR3 contains 18 residues. The ends lost 2 bases at V and 7 bases at J; junction bases unmatched: 19. Germline loops: CDR1 SGHTA, CDR2 FQGNSA.

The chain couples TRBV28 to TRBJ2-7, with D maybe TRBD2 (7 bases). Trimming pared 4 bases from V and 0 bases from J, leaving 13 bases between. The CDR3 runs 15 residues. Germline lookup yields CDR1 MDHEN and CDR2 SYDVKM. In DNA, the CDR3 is TGTGCCAGCAGTTCGGGGGGCCGGGGCTCCTACGAGCAGTACTTC. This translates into CASSSGGRGSYEQYF.

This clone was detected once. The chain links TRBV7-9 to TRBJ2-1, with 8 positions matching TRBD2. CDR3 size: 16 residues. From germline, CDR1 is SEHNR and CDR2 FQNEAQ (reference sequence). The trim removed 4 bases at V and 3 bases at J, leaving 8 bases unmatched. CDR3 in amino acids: CASSSLGGRSYNEQFF. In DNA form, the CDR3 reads TGTGCCAGCAGCTCGCTAGGCGGGAGGAGCTACAATGAGCAGTTCTTC.

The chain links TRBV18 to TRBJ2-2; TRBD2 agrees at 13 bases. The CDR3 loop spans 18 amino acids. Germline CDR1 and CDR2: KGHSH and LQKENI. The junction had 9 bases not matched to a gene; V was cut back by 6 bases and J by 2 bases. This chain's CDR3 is CASSVLTSGGTNTGELFF. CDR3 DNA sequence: TGTGCCAGCTCCGTCCTGACTAGCGGGGGGACTAACACCGGGGAGCTGTTTTTT.

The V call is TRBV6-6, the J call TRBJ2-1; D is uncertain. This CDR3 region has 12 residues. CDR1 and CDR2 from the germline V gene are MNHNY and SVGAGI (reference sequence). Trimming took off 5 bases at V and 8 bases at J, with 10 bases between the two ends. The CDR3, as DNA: TGTGCCAGCAGTCCCCCTACACATGAGCAGTTCTTC. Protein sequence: CASSPPTHEQFF.

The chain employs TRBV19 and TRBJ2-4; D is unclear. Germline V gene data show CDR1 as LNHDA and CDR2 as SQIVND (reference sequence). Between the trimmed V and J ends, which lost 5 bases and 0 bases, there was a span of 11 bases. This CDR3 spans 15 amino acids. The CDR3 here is CASSDLSIAKNIQYF. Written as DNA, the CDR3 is TGTGCCAGTAGTGACTTATCCATAGCCAAAAACATTCAGTACTTC.